This is a list of T cell receptor beta chains from one sample in a study of shared clonotypes between healthy human individuals. Sequencing used immunoSEQ multiplex PCR; TCRdb keeps in-frame clones, though not all of them. The data contain millions of clones, 93% of them singletons. Sequencing was performed on naive CD4+ T cells from PBMCs. These receptors were taken from a man aged 18 to 35 in good health. Some clones in this sample may be carry-over from other donors' samples. The CDR3 runs from the conserved cysteine through the conserved F or W. The order of the fields is D gene, V gene, J gene, CDR3 protein. The D gene is left open where the match is weak.

NA	TRBV30	TRBJ2-5	CAWSVLFSGLEETQYF
NA	TRBV20-1	TRBJ2-7	CSAKGAYEQYF
TRBD2	TRBV5-1	TRBJ2-7	CASSYLAGGAYEQYF
TRBD2	TRBV11-3	TRBJ2-7	CASSDREEGYEQYF
NA	TRBV4-3	TRBJ2-3	CASSQYPAADTQYF
TRBD1	TRBV2	TRBJ2-2	CASVQGAPATGELFF
NA	TRBV4-2	TRBJ1-1	CASSPGASNTEAFF
NA	TRBV28	TRBJ2-2	CASSPGVTGELFF
NA	TRBV28	TRBJ1-2	CASSLWQISNYGYTF
NA	TRBV6-6	TRBJ2-1	CASSYLGYNEQFF
NA	TRBV15	TRBJ2-1	CATSILGLAGGGEQFF
TRBD1	TRBV6-1	TRBJ1-5	CASSGDRVGQPQHF
TRBD2	TRBV4-2	TRBJ2-3	CASSQNLAGGTDTQYF
NA	TRBV28	TRBJ1-5	CASSSYFAGGYSNQPQHF
NA	TRBV19	TRBJ2-5	CASSARGVGETQYF
NA	TRBV7-2	TRBJ2-7	CASTLTGYGEQYF
NA	TRBV5-6	TRBJ2-3	CASSPVTVPHTDTQYF
NA	TRBV9	TRBJ2-7	CASSVGQKIYEQYF
TRBD1	TRBV6-5	TRBJ1-2	CASSPQGNYGYTF
TRBD2	TRBV11-3	TRBJ2-1	CASSKPGLAGVSGNEQFF
NA	TRBV4-1	TRBJ1-3	CASSQGGDLSGNTIYF
TRBD1	TRBV5-1	TRBJ1-1	CASGQGGTEAFF
NA	TRBV5-5	TRBJ2-7	CASSTPPERSYEQYF
NA	TRBV30	TRBJ1-5	CAWSKGYQPQHF
NA	TRBV6-1	TRBJ2-5	CASSVSRLQETQYF
NA	TRBV27	TRBJ2-5	CASSLNRGRETQYF
NA	TRBV27	TRBJ1-2	CASSLSTLNSYGYTF
NA	TRBV28	TRBJ2-7	CASSQLADEQYF
NA	TRBV28	TRBJ1-4	CASSSVQATNEKLFF
NA	TRBV4-1	TRBJ2-3	CASSRTQGTDTQYF
TRBD1	TRBV9	TRBJ2-1	CASTSRQGSYNEQFF
NA	TRBV27	TRBJ2-3	CASSLSWGTDTQYF
NA	TRBV28	TRBJ2-3	CASSLFWPSTDTQYF
NA	TRBV5-1	TRBJ1-5	CASSLGGFNQPQHF
NA	TRBV7-8	TRBJ2-5	CASSLPGKETQYF
TRBD2	TRBV7-9	TRBJ2-1	CASSLAKVAGGAYNEQFF
TRBD1	TRBV30	TRBJ2-1	CAWSAHRGGEQFF
NA	TRBV19	TRBJ2-1	CASSRDFGTEQFF
NA	TRBV11-2	TRBJ1-4	CASSRPLAEKLFF